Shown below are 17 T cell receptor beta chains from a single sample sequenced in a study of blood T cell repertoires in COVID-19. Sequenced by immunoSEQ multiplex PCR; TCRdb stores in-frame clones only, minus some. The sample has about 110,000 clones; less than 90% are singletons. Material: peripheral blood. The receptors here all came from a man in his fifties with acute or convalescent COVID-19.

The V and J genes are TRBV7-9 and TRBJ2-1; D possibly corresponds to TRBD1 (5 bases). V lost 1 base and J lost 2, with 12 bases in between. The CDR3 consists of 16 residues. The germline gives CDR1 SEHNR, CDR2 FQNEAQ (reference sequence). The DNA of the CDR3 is TGTGCCAGCAGCTTAGTATTCGAGACAGCCTACAATGAGCAGTTCTTC. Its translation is CASSLVFETAYNEQFF.

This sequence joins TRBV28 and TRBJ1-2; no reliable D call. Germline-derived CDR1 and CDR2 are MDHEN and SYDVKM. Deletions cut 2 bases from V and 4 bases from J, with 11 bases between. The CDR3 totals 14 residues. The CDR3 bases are TGTGCCAGCAGTTTAGCGGCGGAAGTCTATGGCTACACCTTC. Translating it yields CASSLAAEVYGYTF.

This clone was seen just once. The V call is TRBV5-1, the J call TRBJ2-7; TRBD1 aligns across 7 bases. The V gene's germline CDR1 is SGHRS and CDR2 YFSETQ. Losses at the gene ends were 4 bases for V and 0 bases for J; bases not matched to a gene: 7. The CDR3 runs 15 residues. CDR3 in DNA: TGCGCCAGCAGCCCCACAGGGGTGAACTCCTACGAGCAGTACTTC. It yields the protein CASSPTGVNSYEQYF. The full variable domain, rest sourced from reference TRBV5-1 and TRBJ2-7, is KAGVTQTPRYLIKTRGQQVTLSCSPISGHRSVSWYQQTPGQGLQFLFEYFSETQRNKGNFPGRFSGRQFSNSRSEMNVSTLELGDSALYLCASSPTGVNSYEQYFGPGTRLTVT.

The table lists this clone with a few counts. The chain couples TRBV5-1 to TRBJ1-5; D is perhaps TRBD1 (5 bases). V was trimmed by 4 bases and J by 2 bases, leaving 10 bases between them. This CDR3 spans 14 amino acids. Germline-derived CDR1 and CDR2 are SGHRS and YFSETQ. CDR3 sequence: CASSRAGGNQPQHF. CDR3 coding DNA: TGCGCCAGCAGCAGGGCGGGGGGCAATCAGCCCCAGCATTTT. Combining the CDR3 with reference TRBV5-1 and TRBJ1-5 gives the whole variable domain KAGVTQTPRYLIKTRGQQVTLSCSPISGHRSVSWYQQTPGQGLQFLFEYFSETQRNKGNFPGRFSGRQFSNSRSEMNVSTLELGDSALYLCASSRAGGNQPQHFGDGTRLSIL.

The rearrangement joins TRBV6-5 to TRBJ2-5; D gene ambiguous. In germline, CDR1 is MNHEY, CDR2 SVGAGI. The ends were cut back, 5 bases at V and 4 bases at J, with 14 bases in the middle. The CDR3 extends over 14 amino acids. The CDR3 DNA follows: TGTGCCAGCAGTCCCGACACTTACGGAGAGACCCAGTACTTC. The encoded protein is CASSPDTYGETQYF.

In DNA form, the CDR3 reads TGTGCCAGCACTCCCTATGTGACTAGCGGGTATACCGGGGAGCTGTTTTTT. Its protein product is CASTPYVTSGYTGELFF. The rearrangement links TRBV7-2 to TRBJ2-2; 10 bases match TRBD2. CDR1 is SGHTA and CDR2 is FQGNSA in the germline V gene. This CDR3 is 17 amino acids long. Trimming removed 7 bases from V and 5 bases from J; junction bases left unmatched: 13. Looking up the rest from reference TRBV7-2 and TRBJ2-2 gives the full variable domain: GAGVSQSPSNKVTEKGKDVELRCDPISGHTALYWYRQSLGQGLEFLIYFQGNSAPDKSGLPSDRFSAERTGGSVSTLTIQRTQQEDSAVYLCASTPYVTSGYTGELFFGEGSRLTVL.

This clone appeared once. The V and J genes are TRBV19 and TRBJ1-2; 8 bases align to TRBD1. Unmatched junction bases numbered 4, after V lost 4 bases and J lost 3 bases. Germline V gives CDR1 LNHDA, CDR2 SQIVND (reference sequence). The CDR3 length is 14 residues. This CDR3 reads CASSTGGDYYGYTF. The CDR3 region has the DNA TGTGCCAGTAGTACAGGGGGCGATTACTATGGCTACACCTTC.

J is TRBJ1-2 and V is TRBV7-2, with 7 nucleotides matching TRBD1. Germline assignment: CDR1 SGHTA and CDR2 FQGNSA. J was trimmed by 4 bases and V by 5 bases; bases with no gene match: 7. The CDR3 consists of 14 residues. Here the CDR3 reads CASSLQQGTYGYTF. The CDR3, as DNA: TGTGCCAGCAGCCTTCAACAGGGGACCTATGGCTACACCTTC.

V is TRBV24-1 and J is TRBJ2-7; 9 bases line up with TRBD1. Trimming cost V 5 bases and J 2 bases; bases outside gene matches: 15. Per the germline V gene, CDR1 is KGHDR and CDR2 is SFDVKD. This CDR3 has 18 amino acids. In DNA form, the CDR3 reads TGTGCCACCAGTGGACGTGGTATGGGGACAGGGAAAACCTACGAGCAGTACTTC. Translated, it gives CATSGRGMGTGKTYEQYF.

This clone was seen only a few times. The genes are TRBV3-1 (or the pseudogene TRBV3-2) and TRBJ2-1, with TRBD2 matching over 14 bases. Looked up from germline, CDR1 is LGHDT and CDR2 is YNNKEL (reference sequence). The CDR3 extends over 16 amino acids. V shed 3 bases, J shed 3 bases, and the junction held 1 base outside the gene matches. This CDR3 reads CASSQGLAGVYNEQFF. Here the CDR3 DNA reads TGTGCCAGCAGCCAGGGACTAGCGGGAGTCTACAATGAGCAGTTCTTC.

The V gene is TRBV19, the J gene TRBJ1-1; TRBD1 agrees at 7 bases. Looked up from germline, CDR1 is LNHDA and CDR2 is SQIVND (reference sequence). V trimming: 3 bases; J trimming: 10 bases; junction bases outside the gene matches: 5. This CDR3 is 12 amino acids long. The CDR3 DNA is TGTGCCAGTAGTATTACAGGGGATCGAGCTTTCTTT. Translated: CASSITGDRAFF. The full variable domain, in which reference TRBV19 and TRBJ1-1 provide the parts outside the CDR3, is DGGITQSPKYLFRKEGQNVTLSCEQNLNHDAMYWYRQDPGQGLRLIYYSQIVNDFQKGDIAEGYSVSREKKESFPLTVTSAQKNPTAFYLCASSITGDRAFFGQGTRLTVV.

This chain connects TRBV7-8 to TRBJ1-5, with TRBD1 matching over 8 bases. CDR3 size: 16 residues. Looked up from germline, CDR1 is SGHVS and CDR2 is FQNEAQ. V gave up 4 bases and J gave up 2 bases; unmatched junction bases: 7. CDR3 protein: CASSSDRAEGNQPQHF. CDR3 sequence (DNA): TGTGCCAGCAGCTCGGACAGGGCTGAGGGCAATCAGCCCCAGCATTTT.

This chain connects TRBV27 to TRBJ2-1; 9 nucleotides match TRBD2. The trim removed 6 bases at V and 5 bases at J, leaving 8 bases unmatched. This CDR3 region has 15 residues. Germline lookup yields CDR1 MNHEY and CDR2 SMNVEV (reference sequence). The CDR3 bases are TGTGCCAGCAGGTTGGCTAGCGGGGCCCACAATGAGCAGTTCTTC. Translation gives CASRLASGAHNEQFF.

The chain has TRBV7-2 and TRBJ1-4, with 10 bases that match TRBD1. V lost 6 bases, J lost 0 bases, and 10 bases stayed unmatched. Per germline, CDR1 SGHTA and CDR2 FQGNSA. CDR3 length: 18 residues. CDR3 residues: CASRQPGQGLTTNEKLFF. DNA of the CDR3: TGTGCCAGCAGACAACCGGGACAGGGGCTGACAACTAATGAAAAACTGTTTTTT.

The CDR3: CASSVGPAGVGGGDTQYF. The CDR3 nucleotides are TGTGCCAGCAGCGTAGGTCCAGCGGGGGTTGGGGGTGGAGATACGCAGTATTTT. V usage is TRBV9 and J usage is TRBJ2-3; 8 positions match TRBD2. Germline-derived CDR1 and CDR2 are SGDLS and YYNGEE. The CDR3 spans 18 residues. V was clipped by 0 bases and J by 5 bases; unmatched bases: 14.

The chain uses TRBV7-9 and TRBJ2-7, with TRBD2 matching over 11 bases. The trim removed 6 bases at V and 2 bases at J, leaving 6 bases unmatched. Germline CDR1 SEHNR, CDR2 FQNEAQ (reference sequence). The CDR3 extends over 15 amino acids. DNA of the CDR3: TGTGCCAGCAGTCAAACTAGCGGGGGAGCCTACGAGCAGTACTTC. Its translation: CASSQTSGGAYEQYF.

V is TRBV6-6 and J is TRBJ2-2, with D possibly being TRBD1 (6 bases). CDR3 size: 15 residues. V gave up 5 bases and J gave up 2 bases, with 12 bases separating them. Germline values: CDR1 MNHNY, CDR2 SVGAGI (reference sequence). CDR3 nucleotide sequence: TGTGCCAGCAGTCAACAACAGGGAAACACCGGGGAGCTGTTTTTT. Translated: CASSQQQGNTGELFF.